These T cell receptor beta chains were read from a single sample in a study of T cells in Graves' hyperthyroidism and ophthalmopathy. Each CDR3 protein is one row after TCRdb ran MiXCR on the multiplex PCR reads. The top ten clones hold 40% to 45% of a sample with around 370,000 distinct CDR3 sequences, roughly 20% of them seen once. The sequenced material came from blood. The source of these receptors is a man between 18 and 29 years old with Graves' ophthalmopathy. Each CDR3 is given with its conserved first and last residue. The D gene is left open where the match is weak. Where a row states a size, it is once, few, many or the class of an expanded clone; other rows omit it.

TRBJ2-1,TRBD2,TRBV6-2/TRBV6-3,many,CASSRTSGGQDNEQFF,TGTGCCAGCAGTAGGACTAGCGGGGGGCAAGACAATGAGCAGTTCTTC
TRBJ2-2,-,TRBV11-2,many,CASSLGLGNTGELFF,TGTGCCAGCAGCTTAGGCCTTGGGAACACCGGGGAGCTGTTTTTT
TRBJ2-2,-,TRBV3-1,many,CASSQHNGELFF,TGTGCCAGCAGCCAACATAACGGGGAGCTGTTTTTT
TRBJ1-1,-,TRBV6-1,many,CATADGSRRTFF,TGTGCCACCGCGGACGGGAGTAGGAGGACTTTCTTT
TRBJ2-3,-,TRBV3-1,few,CASSPTPSDTQYF,TGTGCCAGCAGCCCGACTCCTTCAGATACGCAGTATTTT
TRBJ2-1,-,TRBV2,many,CAIPGRTYNEQFF,TGTGCCATACCGGGACGGACCTACAATGAGCAGTTCTTC
TRBJ1-6,TRBD1,TRBV7-9,many,CASSSFPPGQGGSPLHF,TGTGCCAGCAGTTCATTTCCACCGGGACAGGGTGGTTCACCCCTCCACTTT
TRBJ2-5,-,TRBV25-1,many,CASTPGGGAGGETQYF,TGTGCCAGCACCCCCGGGGGTGGTGCTGGGGGAGAGACCCAGTACTTC
TRBJ1-1,-,TRBV18,-,CASSPSGLLNTEAFF,TGTGCCAGCTCACCTAGTGGATTATTGAACACTGAAGCTTTCTTT
TRBJ2-2,-,TRBV11-2,many,CASSTPRGETGELFF,TGTGCCAGCAGCACCCCCCGAGGGGAGACCGGGGAGCTGTTTTTT